Shown below are 10 T cell receptor beta chains from a single sample sequenced in a study of cytomegalovirus exposure and HLA in healthy donors. The PCR was carried out with 60 Vbeta primers and 13 Jbeta primers. Libraries were prepared by immunoSEQ multiplex PCR; TCRdb keeps only in-frame clonotypes and omits some of them. The sample lists more than 80,000 clones, more than 60% occurring once. Sequenced: PBMCs. All receptors derive from a woman aged 45-59 years in good health and CMV-seropositive.

This sequence joins TRBV5-1 and TRBJ1-1; 10 bases fit TRBD1. This CDR3 comprises 16 residues. CDR1 is SGHRS and CDR2 is YFSETQ in the germline V gene. The V gene end was trimmed by 4 bases and the J gene end by 0 bases; junction bases not matched to a gene: 6. The chain's CDR3 is CASSTGQGGLNTEAFF. The CDR3 coding sequence is TGCGCCAGCAGCACCGGACAGGGGGGCCTGAACACTGAAGCTTTCTTT.

The chain combines TRBV5-6 with TRBJ2-1; D possibly corresponds to TRBD2 (7 bases). CDR1 SGHDT and CDR2 YYEEEE come from the germline V gene. The CDR3 is 14 amino acids. The V end lost 6 bases, the J end lost 3 bases, and 13 bases lay between the germline ends. The DNA for the CDR3 is TGTGCCAGCACCTGGGGGGGGCGCTACAATGAGCAGTTCTTC. Amino acid sequence: CASTWGGRYNEQFF.

This rearrangement joins TRBV7-8 to TRBJ1-1, with no clear D. The CDR3 totals 13 residues. Germline V gene data show CDR1 as SGHVS and CDR2 as FQNEAQ. V lost 3 bases to trimming and J lost 11 bases, with 16 bases between them. This CDR3 is CASSFPARPGAFF. The CDR3 DNA sequence: TGTGCCAGCAGCTTTCCAGCTAGGCCTGGGGCTTTCTTT.

The chain has TRBV5-4 and TRBJ2-3; 7 bases are shared with TRBD1. CDR1 and CDR2 (germline): SGHNT, YYREEE (reference sequence). The CDR3 has 15 amino acids. V shed 4 bases and J 1 base; nucleotides not matched to a gene: 6. The CDR3 is CASSPDRVRTDTQYF. CDR3 nucleotide sequence: TGTGCCAGCAGCCCCGACAGGGTCCGCACAGATACGCAGTATTTT.

This rearrangement joins TRBV5-1 to TRBJ1-2; TRBD1 agrees at 7 bases. The CDR3 is 15 residues long. V lost 0 bases, J lost 3 bases, and 5 bases stayed unmatched. The germline V gene has CDR1 SGHRS and CDR2 YFSETQ. The CDR3 coding sequence is TGCGCCAGCAGCTTGGGACAGGGACTTCACTATGGCTACACCTTC. Translated: CASSLGQGLHYGYTF.

The V call is TRBV28, the J call TRBJ2-3, with TRBD1 as a possible D gene (5 bases). The germline V gene has CDR1 MDHEN and CDR2 SYDVKM. V lost 8 bases to trimming and J lost 0 bases, with 9 bases between them. This CDR3 comprises 13 residues. The CDR3 loop is CASHDSSTDTQYF. The CDR3 nucleotides read TGTGCCAGCCACGACAGTAGCACAGATACGCAGTATTTT.

This clone was picked up a small number of times. The J gene is TRBJ1-6, the V gene TRBV7-2, with D unclear. Per germline, CDR1 SGHTA and CDR2 FQGNSA. The germline V and J ends were trimmed by 2 bases and 9 bases, with 5 bases remaining between them. The length of the CDR3 is 12 residues. The CDR3 protein is CASSLPGSPLHF. Written as DNA, the CDR3 is TGTGCCAGCAGCTTACCGGGTTCACCCCTCCACTTT.

The chain couples TRBV2 to TRBJ2-7; the D is unclear. With 10 bases removed from V and 4 bases from J, the gap between germline ends came to 8 bases. Germline CDR1 is SNHLY and CDR2 is FYNNEI. This CDR3 is 10 amino acids long. The CDR3 here is CATSFYEQYF. The CDR3 coding sequence is TGTGCCACCTCTTTTTACGAGCAGTACTTC.

The rearrangement uses TRBV6-1 and TRBJ1-5, with TRBD1 identical over 9 bases. Germline CDR1 MNHNS, CDR2 SASEGT. The CDR3 spans 15 residues. V was clipped by 7 bases and J by 1 base; unmatched bases: 5. DNA for the CDR3: TGTGCCAGCAATTTAGGACAGGGGAGCAATCAGCCCCAGCATTTT. Amino acids: CASNLGQGSNQPQHF.

The chain links TRBV7-9 to TRBJ1-1, with a tentative D call TRBD1 (6 bases). Germline V gene data show CDR1 as SEHNR and CDR2 as FQNEAQ (reference sequence). Between the trimmed V and J ends, which lost 5 bases and 6 bases, there was a span of 13 bases. CDR3 length: 13 residues. The CDR3 sequence: CASSLRQEAEAFF. CDR3 bases: TGTGCCAGCAGCCTCAGACAGGAAGCTGAAGCTTTCTTT.